These T cell receptor beta chains were read from a single sample in a study of blood T cell repertoires in COVID-19. Produced via immunoSEQ multiplex PCR; TCRdb's table is partial and in-frame only. The sample records 300,000 to 350,000 clones, nearly 90% being singletons. Sequencing was carried out using PBMCs or T cells enriched from blood (not recorded which). These receptors were taken from a woman between 18 and 30 years old with acute COVID-19. Each CDR3 is given with its conserved first and last residue. Fields, in order: V gene, CDR3 length, D gene, J gene, CDR3 DNA, CDR3 protein. The D gene is left open where the match is weak.

V gene: TRBV27
CDR3 length: 14
D gene: -
J gene: TRBJ1-1
CDR3 DNA: TGTGCCAGCGGGAACAGGGCGATGAACACTGAAGCTTTCTTT
CDR3 protein: CASGNRAMNTEAFF

V gene: TRBV7-3
CDR3 length: 13
D gene: -
J gene: TRBJ1-1
CDR3 DNA: TGTGCCAGCAGCCCCGGGGGGGGCACTGAAGCTTTCTTT
CDR3 protein: CASSPGGGTEAFF

V gene: TRBV6-9
CDR3 length: 14
D gene: -
J gene: TRBJ2-7
CDR3 DNA: TGTGCCAGCAGTTCCCGGACATTTACCTACGAGCAGTACTTC
CDR3 protein: CASSSRTFTYEQYF

V gene: TRBV7-9
CDR3 length: 13
D gene: -
J gene: TRBJ2-2
CDR3 DNA: TGTGCCAGCAGCCTCTGGACTTCTCGGGAGCTGTTTTTT
CDR3 protein: CASSLWTSRELFF

V gene: TRBV29-1
CDR3 length: 12
D gene: TRBD2
J gene: TRBJ2-1
CDR3 DNA: TGCAGCGTCTTAGCGGGAGGGGGAGAGCAGTTCTTC
CDR3 protein: CSVLAGGGEQFF

V gene: TRBV28
CDR3 length: 17
D gene: TRBD1
J gene: TRBJ2-2
CDR3 DNA: TGTGCCAGCAGTTTATTCACCACAGGGGAGAGAACCGGGGAGCTGTTTTTT
CDR3 protein: CASSLFTTGERTGELFF

V gene: TRBV7-9
CDR3 length: 18
D gene: -
J gene: TRBJ1-3
CDR3 DNA: TGTGCCAGCAGCTTATGGAGAGGCAGGACTTTCTCTGGAAACACCATATATTTT
CDR3 protein: CASSLWRGRTFSGNTIYF

V gene: TRBV19
CDR3 length: 14
D gene: -
J gene: TRBJ1-5
CDR3 DNA: TGTGCCAGTAGTATAGACCCCTTCAGGCAGCCCCAGCATTTT
CDR3 protein: CASSIDPFRQPQHF

V gene: TRBV28
CDR3 length: 16
D gene: -
J gene: TRBJ1-5
CDR3 DNA: TGTGCCAGCAGTTTCTCCCGACGGGACATCCTCGAGCCCCAGCATTTT
CDR3 protein: CASSFSRRDILEPQHF

V gene: TRBV28
CDR3 length: 17
D gene: -
J gene: TRBJ2-7
CDR3 DNA: TGTGCCAGCAGTTTAGATCCCTTGGCAACAGGGACATACGAGCAGTACTTC
CDR3 protein: CASSLDPLATGTYEQYF

V gene: TRBV9
CDR3 length: 17
D gene: TRBD2
J gene: TRBJ2-5
CDR3 DNA: TGTGCCAGCAGCGTAGGACCAGCGGGAGGGAGTCAAGAGACCCAGTACTTC
CDR3 protein: CASSVGPAGGSQETQYF